This T cell receptor (beta chain) was obtained from a study of blood T cell repertoires in COVID-19. CDR3 length: 13 residues. The germline V gene encodes CDR1 MNHEY and CDR2 SVGAGI. The V and J ends lost 6 bases and 6 bases respectively, with 9 bases between them. Here immunoSEQ multiplex PCR was the method, and the copy in TCRdb shows in-frame clones only, minus some. This sample has hundreds of thousands of clones, with 81% found just once. This clone was detected only a few times. Sequenced: peripheral blood. The clonotype originates from a woman older than 75 with COVID-19, enrolled during active disease. This chain joins TRBV6-5 and TRBJ1-6, with D tentatively TRBD1 (5 bases). DNA for the CDR3: TGTGCCAGCAGGCCCGACAGTAATTCACCCCTCCACTTT. Translation gives CASRPDSNSPLHF.